Listed here are 30 T cell receptor beta chains from one sample, sequenced in a study of human T cells and chemical hapten exposure (dated by TCRdb to the early 2020s). The intended sense of this specimen's time point label: patch test 1, 2 weeks after DPC sensitization. What the treatment or condition label conveys for this sample: therapeutic diphenylcyclopropenone sensitization with weekly scalp DPC. Libraries were prepared through RACE. Sequencing instrument: NextSeq 500. The public reads were reanalyzed by TCRdb: fastp trimming at Q25, MiXCR alignment, in-frame beta chains only. Rows matching on CDR3 protein sequence are summarized as one entry with the most common DNA and genes. The table for this sample lists over 85,000 distinct CDR3 sequences; around an eighth of them were counted only once. Clones ranked in the top ten supply roughly 2% of the sample. Sample: whole blood, taken in connection with sensitization to the hapten diphenylcyclopropenone (DPC). Receptors were obtained from a woman aged 40 to 50 with alopecia areata. Some clones in this sample may be carry-over from other donors' samples.

This clonotype was seen repeatedly, ten times or more. The J gene is TRBJ2-3, the V gene TRBV6-1, with 9 nucleotides matching TRBD1. CDR3 length equals 17 residues. Germline values: CDR1 MNHNS, CDR2 SASEGT. V dropped 6 bases and J dropped 2; count of bases not matched to a gene: 12. The CDR3 DNA reads TGTGCCAGCAGCCACCGGGGACAGGGCAGACACACAGATACGCAGTATTTT. Its translation is CASSHRGQGRHTDTQYF.

The V and J genes are TRBV3-1 and TRBJ2-1; the match to TRBD2 covers 7 bases. V was pared by 1 base and J by 8 bases, with 8 bases of the junction left unmatched. The CDR3 has 15 residues. CDR1 and CDR2 from the germline V gene are LGHDT and YNNKEL (reference sequence). The CDR3 sequence is CASSQGLAPNDEQFF. Here the CDR3 DNA reads TGTGCCAGCAGCCAAGGACTAGCTCCAAACGATGAGCAGTTCTTC.

This clonotype was observed a few times. This rearrangement joins TRBV20-1 to TRBJ2-7; D not certain. V lost 1 base to trimming and J lost 0 bases, with 10 bases between them. This CDR3 has 14 residues. Germline V gene lookup returns CDR1 DFQATT and CDR2 SNEGSKA (reference sequence). CDR3 residues: CSARAPTYSYEQYF. CDR3 DNA: TGCAGTGCTAGAGCCCCGACATACTCCTACGAGCAGTACTTC.

The table lists this clonotype with many counts. The chain employs TRBV10-3 and TRBJ2-7, with TRBD2 matching over 10 bases. Germline V lookup: CDR1 ENHRY, CDR2 SYGVKD. The ends lost 6 bases at V and 3 bases at J; junction bases unmatched: 8. The CDR3 covers 15 residues. CDR3 DNA: TGTGCCATCAGCCCCGGGACTAGCGAATACTACGAGCAGTACTTC. Encoded protein: CAISPGTSEYYEQYF.

The rearrangement joins TRBV5-1 to TRBJ2-2; maybe TRBD2 (5 bases). The germline V gene has CDR1 SGHRS and CDR2 YFSETQ. The CDR3 is made up of 16 amino acids. Trimming took off 4 bases at V and 0 bases at J, with 13 bases between the two ends. In nucleotides, the CDR3 is TGCGCCAGCAGCCCGGAGGTACACCCGAACACCGGGGAGCTGTTTTTT. It yields the protein CASSPEVHPNTGELFF.

The rearrangement links TRBV3-1 to TRBJ1-4; D remains unclear. The germline V and J ends were trimmed by 0 bases and 7 bases, with 9 bases remaining between them. Germline V gene lookup returns CDR1 LGHDT and CDR2 YNNKEL (reference sequence). This CDR3 is 14 amino acids long. In DNA form, the CDR3 reads TGTGCCAGCAGCCAAGATATGCAGCTTGAAAAACTGTTTTTT. Its translation is CASSQDMQLEKLFF.

V is TRBV12-3 or TRBV12-4 and J is TRBJ2-1; D gene uncertain. The CDR3 covers 11 residues. V dropped 6 bases and J dropped 9 bases, with 9 bases sitting between them. The CDR3 loop is CASSSMGEQFF. The CDR3 DNA follows: TGTGCCAGCAGCTCCATGGGTGAGCAGTTCTTC.

This clonotype was observed a handful of times. This sequence joins TRBV5-1 and TRBJ2-7; 8 nucleotides agree with TRBD2. Germline V gene data show CDR1 as SGHRS and CDR2 as YFSETQ. This CDR3 region has 16 residues. V lost 2 bases and J lost 5; bases outside the gene matches: 12. The CDR3 nucleotides are TGCGCCAGCAGCTTAATCCCCAGCGGGAGCGGGAACGAGCAGTACTTC. Its protein is CASSLIPSGSGNEQYF.

This clonotype appeared many times. The V and J genes are TRBV7-8 and TRBJ1-2; D is perhaps TRBD1 (5 bases). The CDR3 has 14 amino acids. The germline V gene encodes CDR1 SGHVS and CDR2 FQNEAQ. Trimming took 2 bases from V and 11 from J, leaving 18 bases between them. The CDR3 bases are TGTGCCAGCAGCTTATACGCCGGGACCGGAATGTACACCTTC. This encodes CASSLYAGTGMYTF.

This clonotype was detected only a few times. This rearrangement joins TRBV7-8 to TRBJ2-1; 13 nucleotides line up with TRBD2. The CDR3 runs to 17 residues. In germline, CDR1 is SGHVS, CDR2 FQNEAQ. V lost 4 bases and J lost 6; bases outside the gene matches: 9. In DNA, the CDR3 is TGTGCCAGCAGCTCCGGACTAGCGGGAGTATCGGGCAATGAGCAGTTCTTC. This translates into CASSSGLAGVSGNEQFF.

The rearrangement joins TRBV12-3 or TRBV12-4 to TRBJ1-5; D not resolved. Trimming took 5 bases from V and 7 from J, leaving 15 bases between them. This CDR3 contains 14 residues. This CDR3 is CASSPRGLPQPQHF. The CDR3 nucleotides are TGTGCCAGCAGTCCCCGTGGGCTGCCACAGCCCCAGCATTTT.

The V and J genes are TRBV7-6 and TRBJ2-1; 7 bases agree with TRBD2. The germline CDR1 and CDR2 sequences are SGHVS and FNYEAQ. This CDR3 comprises 15 residues. Trimming cost V 4 bases and J 4 bases; bases outside gene matches: 7. The CDR3 sequence is CASSSWSGNYNEQFF. CDR3 in DNA: TGTGCCAGCAGCTCCTGGAGCGGGAATTACAATGAGCAGTTCTTC.

The V gene is TRBV9, the J gene TRBJ1-4; no firm D call. The CDR3 loop spans 14 amino acids. The ends were cut back, 3 bases at V and 10 bases at J, with 16 bases in the middle. The germline gives CDR1 SGDLS, CDR2 YYNGEE. The CDR3 here is CASSAAGGQGKLFF. In DNA, the CDR3 is TGTGCCAGCAGCGCCGCGGGAGGTCAAGGAAAACTGTTTTTT.

This clonotype appeared a few times. The V call is TRBV6-1, the J call TRBJ2-7; D is ambiguous. CDR1 is MNHNS, CDR2 SASEGT, per germline. The CDR3 length is 14 residues. V lost 0 bases and J lost 2, with 8 bases in between. This CDR3 reads CASSEAVRTYEQYF. The DNA for the CDR3 is TGTGCCAGCAGTGAAGCCGTCCGGACCTACGAGCAGTACTTC.

This clonotype was seen only a few times. V and J are TRBV20-1 and TRBJ1-4; no definite D call. The germline V and J ends were trimmed by 3 bases and 0 bases, with 8 bases remaining between them. This CDR3 has 14 residues. Germline V gives CDR1 DFQATT, CDR2 SNEGSKA (reference sequence). The CDR3 loop is CSARHTATNEKLFF. In DNA, the CDR3 is TGCAGTGCTAGGCACACGGCAACTAATGAAAAACTGTTTTTT.

The CDR3 DNA is TGTGCCAGCAGCCAGGGTTACAGGGGGACAGATACGCAGTATTTT. Translated: CASSQGYRGTDTQYF. The rearrangement links TRBV3-1 to TRBJ2-3, with 8 positions matching TRBD1. CDR1 is LGHDT and CDR2 is YNNKEL in the germline V gene (reference sequence). V gave up 3 bases and J gave up 3 bases; unmatched junction bases: 5. The CDR3 extends over 15 amino acids.

The rearrangement uses TRBV7-6 and TRBJ2-1, with 13 nucleotides matching TRBD2. Trimming at V came to 7 bases and at J to 6 bases, leaving 15 bases not matched to a gene. This CDR3 comprises 18 residues. Germline CDR1 reads SGHVS; CDR2 reads FNYEAQ. Written as DNA, the CDR3 is TGTGCCAGCACCCTTAGGACTAGCGGGAGTACATCTAGCAATGAGCAGTTCTTC. It yields the protein CASTLRTSGSTSSNEQFF.

This clonotype was seen at least ten times. The CDR3 DNA follows: TGTGCCAGCAGCCAGGGTATCCAAGAGACCCAGTACTTC. It specifies CASSQGIQETQYF. The rearrangement joins TRBV7-6 to TRBJ2-5, with D possibly being TRBD1 (5 bases). V lost 5 bases and J 1 base, leaving 8 bases between the germline ends. This CDR3 comprises 13 residues. CDR1 is SGHVS and CDR2 is FNYEAQ in the germline V gene.

About this clonotype itself: A read error may produce the germline difference seen at one junction end. The chain is built from TRBV11-3 and TRBJ2-1; D is possibly TRBD1 (5 bases). Germline V gene sequence: CDR1 SGHNT, CDR2 YENEEA. The CDR3 covers 15 residues. CDR3 in DNA: TGTGTCAGCAGCCTTACTGGACAATCCTACAATGAGCAGTTCTTC. Protein product: CVSSLTGQSYNEQFF.

This clonotype was seen a few times. The rearrangement uses TRBV5-1 and TRBJ1-6; TRBD1 might be the D (5 bases). Trimming shortened V by 0 bases and J by 7 bases, and 14 bases separated the two germline ends. CDR3 size: 16 residues. Germline lookup yields CDR1 SGHRS and CDR2 YFSETQ. CDR3 in amino acids: CASSLGEARGNSPLHF. The CDR3 bases are TGCGCCAGCAGCTTGGGAGAGGCTAGGGGCAATTCACCCCTCCACTTT. Full variable domain (rest looked up from reference TRBV5-1 and TRBJ1-6): KAGVTQTPRYLIKTRGQQVTLSCSPISGHRSVSWYQQTPGQGLQFLFEYFSETQRNKGNFPGRFSGRQFSNSRSEMNVSTLELGDSALYLCASSLGEARGNSPLHFGNGTRLTVT.

This chain links TRBV28 with TRBJ2-7; possibly TRBD1 for D (5 bases). CDR3 length: 12 residues. Germline CDR1 is MDHEN and CDR2 is SYDVKM. Trimming took 7 bases from V and 4 from J, leaving 11 bases between them. Here the CDR3 DNA reads TGTGCCAGCACTGGGGCCCCTTACGAGCAGTACTTC. It is translated as CASTGAPYEQYF. Based on the CDR3 plus reference TRBV28 and TRBJ2-7, the full variable domain is DVKVTQSSRYLVKRTGEKVFLECVQDMDHENMFWYRQDPGLGLRLIYFSYDVKMKEKGDIPEGYSVSREKKERFSLILESASTNQTSMYLCASTGAPYEQYFGPGTRLTVT.

This clonotype was seen a handful of times. J is TRBJ2-1 and V is TRBV20-1; the match to TRBD2 covers 9 bases. Per the germline V gene, CDR1 is DFQATT and CDR2 is SNEGSKA (reference sequence). Trimming cost V 5 bases and J 3 bases; bases outside gene matches: 8. There are 15 residues in the CDR3. Written as DNA, the CDR3 is TGCAGTGCTCCGCAACAGACTAGCGGCTACAATGAGCAGTTCTTC. Translation gives CSAPQQTSGYNEQFF.

This clonotype was seen a few times. The gene calls are TRBV20-1 and TRBJ2-3; the D gene could be TRBD1 or TRBD2 (6 bases each). CDR3 size: 15 residues. Between the trimmed V and J ends, which lost 0 bases and 5 bases, there was a span of 15 bases. Germline CDR1 and CDR2: DFQATT and SNEGSKA (reference sequence). CDR3 amino acids: CSARDLGGGGDTQYF. The DNA for the CDR3 is TGCAGTGCTAGAGACCTCGGAGGGGGTGGAGATACGCAGTATTTT.

The rearrangement uses TRBV7-6 and TRBJ2-3; unclear D gene. The germline V gene has CDR1 SGHVS and CDR2 FNYEAQ. The CDR3 is made up of 12 amino acids. V was pared by 0 bases and J by 5 bases, with 3 bases between. CDR3 sequence reads: CASSLAVDTQYF. In DNA form, the CDR3 reads TGTGCCAGCAGCTTAGCTGTAGATACGCAGTATTTT.

This clonotype was counted only a few times. The J gene is TRBJ2-7, the V gene TRBV28, with D possibly being TRBD2 (6 bases). V gave up 4 bases and J gave up 0 bases, with 16 bases separating them. This CDR3 has 16 residues. CDR1 MDHEN and CDR2 SYDVKM come from the germline V gene. CDR3 protein: CASSSEGQASSYEQYF. In DNA, the CDR3 is TGTGCCAGCAGTTCGGAGGGGCAGGCGAGCTCCTACGAGCAGTACTTC.

The chain has TRBV9 and TRBJ2-1; TRBD2 matches 8 bases. This CDR3 is built from 16 residues. CDR1 SGDLS and CDR2 YYNGEE come from the germline V gene. The J segment lost 3 bases and the V segment lost 0 bases, leaving 5 bases of the junction unmatched. CDR3 region: CASSVGGGRGYNEQFF. As DNA, the CDR3 is TGTGCCAGCAGCGTAGGCGGGGGGAGAGGCTACAATGAGCAGTTCTTC.

This clonotype occurred many times. The chain has TRBV7-2 and TRBJ2-1; no clear D gene. The germline gives CDR1 SGHTA, CDR2 FQGNSA. This CDR3 comprises 13 residues. V shed 0 bases and J shed 2 bases, with 2 bases lying between them. CDR3 bases: TGTGCCAGCAGCTTAGCTACCTACAATGAGCAGTTCTTC. Residues: CASSLATYNEQFF.

The CDR3 spells CASGRADTQYF. As DNA, the CDR3 is TGTGCCAGCGGGAGAGCAGATACGCAGTATTTT. The chain is built from TRBV28 and TRBJ2-3; TRBD2 might be the D (5 bases). With 8 bases removed from V and 4 bases from J, the gap between germline ends came to 7 bases. Germline assignment: CDR1 MDHEN and CDR2 SYDVKM. The CDR3 extends over 11 amino acids.

This clonotype was seen a handful of times. The rearrangement uses TRBV4-3 and TRBJ2-7; TRBD1 aligns across 9 bases. The germline CDR1 and CDR2 sequences are LGHNA and YSLEER. V lost 6 bases, J lost 5 bases, and 8 bases stayed unmatched. The CDR3 length is 14 residues. CDR3 residues: CASSFSDRGNEQYF. For the CDR3, the DNA is TGCGCCAGCAGTTTCTCGGACAGGGGAAACGAGCAGTACTTC.

The chain uses TRBV5-1 and TRBJ1-1; 7 nucleotides match TRBD1. The CDR3 totals 15 residues. Trimming at V came to 0 bases and at J to 1 base, leaving 3 bases not matched to a gene. The germline gives CDR1 SGHRS, CDR2 YFSETQ. The CDR3 DNA follows: TGCGCCAGCAGCTTGGCGGGACAGACGAACACTGAAGCTTTCTTT. This codes for CASSLAGQTNTEAFF. The whole variable domain, remainder taken from reference TRBV5-1 and TRBJ1-1, is KAGVTQTPRYLIKTRGQQVTLSCSPISGHRSVSWYQQTPGQGLQFLFEYFSETQRNKGNFPGRFSGRQFSNSRSEMNVSTLELGDSALYLCASSLAGQTNTEAFFGQGTRLTVV.